This TCR beta chain comes out of a study of T-cell memory formation after mild COVID-19. For the study at large: TCR clusters were mostly donor specific.

Trimming stripped 1 base from V and 4 bases from J, with 7 bases between. The CDR3 extends over 13 amino acids. Concerning this clonotype: What it recognizes is unknown.

It was 5'RACE with constant-segment primers that produced the TCR alpha and TCR beta cDNA libraries, which carried sample barcodes and UMIs. TCRdb passed the 5' RACE reads through MiXCR, listing each CDR3 protein once. This sample carries 410,000 or so distinct CDR3 sequences, more than 20% of them seen once, and the ten largest clones take roughly 13%. Study outcomes and limitations: Most CD4+ clones that shrank were in CM and EM, while CD8+ ones turned up in EMRA. A balance of CD4 and CD8 characterized clones contracting day 15 to 85, whereas later expanders leaned CD4+.

The V gene is TRBV12-3 or TRBV12-4, the J gene TRBJ2-5; D remains unclear. Sequences were obtained from PBMCs or a T cell subset sorted from them (not recorded which). The sequence was obtained from an adult woman who had mild COVID-19 (a few samples of this study predate the infection). Cell type and time point are not known. CDR3 sequence: CASSLGFPETQYF. The CDR3 nucleotides are TGTGCCAGCAGTTTAGGTTTCCCAGAGACCCAGTACTTC.